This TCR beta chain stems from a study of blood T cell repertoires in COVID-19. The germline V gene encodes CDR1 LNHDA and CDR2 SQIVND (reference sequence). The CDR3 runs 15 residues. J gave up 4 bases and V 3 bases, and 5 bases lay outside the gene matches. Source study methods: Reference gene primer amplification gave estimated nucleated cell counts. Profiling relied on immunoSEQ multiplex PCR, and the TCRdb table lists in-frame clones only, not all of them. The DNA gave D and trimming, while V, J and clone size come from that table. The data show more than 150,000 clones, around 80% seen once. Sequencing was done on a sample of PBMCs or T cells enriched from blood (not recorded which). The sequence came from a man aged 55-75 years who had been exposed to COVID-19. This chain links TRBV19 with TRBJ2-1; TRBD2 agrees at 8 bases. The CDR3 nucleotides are TGTGCCAGTAGTATTCGTACTAGCGGTTACAATGAGCAGTTCTTC. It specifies CASSIRTSGYNEQFF.